The 32 T cell receptor beta chains below come from one sample, sequenced in a study of blood T cell repertoires in COVID-19. Repertoires were generated with immunoSEQ multiplex PCR, while TCRdb's copy carries only in-frame clones and drops some. This sample has roughly 80,000 clones, with about 88% found just once. The specimen sequenced was peripheral blood. The receptors stem from a human donor in a cohort sampled during active COVID-19.

V is TRBV20-1 and J is TRBJ2-1; TRBD2 is a possible D gene (6 bases). Trimming shortened V by 3 bases and J by 12 bases, and 12 bases separated the two germline ends. The CDR3 totals 11 residues. In germline, CDR1 is DFQATT, CDR2 SNEGSKA (reference sequence). The CDR3 coding sequence is TGCAGTGCTAGTAGCGGTCGGTGGCAGTTCTTC. Its protein is CSASSGRWQFF.

This clone was seen once. The chain couples TRBV9 to TRBJ2-3, with 13 bases identical to TRBD2. V shed 3 bases and J 5 bases; nucleotides not matched to a gene: 12. Germline V gene data show CDR1 as SGDLS and CDR2 as YYNGEE. This CDR3 contains 18 residues. The CDR3 sequence is CASSGRTSGGTGRDTQYF. In DNA, the CDR3 is TGTGCCAGCAGCGGCCGGACTAGCGGGGGAACTGGGAGAGATACGCAGTATTTT. The variable domain in full, with the rest retrieved from reference TRBV9 and TRBJ2-3, is DSGVTQTPKHLITATGQRVTLRCSPRSGDLSVYWYQQSLDQGLQFLIQYYNGEERAKGNILERFSAQQFPDLHSELNLSSLELGDSALYFCASSGRTSGGTGRDTQYFGPGTRLTVL.

The V call is TRBV30, the J call TRBJ1-2; 9 bases are a match to TRBD1. Germline V gene sequence: CDR1 GTSNPN, CDR2 SVGIG (reference sequence). Germline trimming cut 3 bases from V and 5 bases from J; bases unmatched to any gene: 4. This CDR3 has 13 amino acids. Here the CDR3 reads CAWRTGGAYGYTF. The CDR3 nucleotides read TGTGCCTGGAGAACAGGGGGCGCGTATGGCTACACCTTC.

The rearrangement uses TRBV28 and TRBJ2-6; no definite D call. Trimming removed 2 bases from V and 0 bases from J, with 11 bases in between. Per the germline V gene, CDR1 is MDHEN and CDR2 is SYDVKM. The CDR3 runs to 17 residues. The CDR3 is CASSLGLTVSGANVLTF. As DNA, the CDR3 is TGTGCCAGCAGTTTAGGCCTTACAGTCTCTGGGGCCAACGTCCTGACTTTC.

This clone came up once. The same CDR3 is also encoded by other DNA sequences in this sample. This chain connects TRBV7-7 to TRBJ2-5; 16 bases line up with TRBD2. The V and J ends lost 5 bases and 5 bases, in that order; junction bases with no gene match: 5. This CDR3 comprises 16 residues. The V gene's germline CDR1 is SSHAT and CDR2 FNYEAQ (reference sequence). In nucleotides, the CDR3 is TGTGCCAGCAGCCCGGGACTAGCGGGAGGGCAGGAGACCCAGTACTTC. This codes for CASSPGLAGGQETQYF.

The V call is TRBV10-2, the J call TRBJ1-1; D is ambiguous. From germline, CDR1 is WSHSY and CDR2 SAAADI. The CDR3 totals 14 residues. V dropped 6 bases and J dropped 1 base, with 12 bases sitting between them. The CDR3 spells CASRVGSANTEAFF. The CDR3 nucleotides read TGCGCCAGCAGGGTCGGGTCAGCGAACACTGAAGCTTTCTTT.

The chain is built from TRBV19 and TRBJ1-5, with a tentative D call TRBD1 (6 bases). Germline V gene sequence: CDR1 LNHDA, CDR2 SQIVND (reference sequence). CDR3 size: 15 residues. Trimming cost V 4 bases and J 4 bases, with 14 bases left between them. The CDR3 region has the DNA TGTGCCAGTAGTACCGGGACACAGGTTAATCAGCCCCAGCATTTT. Encoded protein: CASSTGTQVNQPQHF.

The chain carries TRBV28 and TRBJ1-3, with 7 bases identical to TRBD1. Germline V CDR1 and CDR2: MDHEN, SYDVKM. The ends lost 8 bases at V and 0 bases at J; junction bases unmatched: 4. The CDR3 sequence is 14 residues long. The CDR3 reads CASLQGFSGNTIYF. Here the CDR3 DNA reads TGTGCCAGCCTACAGGGGTTCTCTGGAAACACCATATATTTT.

The chain employs TRBV5-1 and TRBJ1-3, with D unresolved. V was pared by 0 bases and J by 0 bases, with 10 bases between. From germline, CDR1 is SGHRS and CDR2 YFSETQ. This CDR3 spans 16 amino acids. In DNA, the CDR3 is TGCGCCAGCAGCTTGGATCTGGCAACCTCTGGAAACACCATATATTTT. Translation gives CASSLDLATSGNTIYF.

The CDR3: CASSLTRSYEQYF. The CDR3 DNA sequence: TGTGCCAGCAGTTTAACGAGATCCTACGAGCAGTACTTC. The chain recombines TRBV28 with TRBJ2-7; unclear D gene. Trimming shortened V by 2 bases and J by 1 base, and 6 bases separated the two germline ends. The CDR3 totals 13 residues. Looked up from germline, CDR1 is MDHEN and CDR2 is SYDVKM.

This clone has only a few counts. The chain recombines TRBV5-1 with TRBJ1-1; 9 bases fit TRBD1. This CDR3 spans 16 amino acids. Trimming removed 1 base from V and 0 bases from J; junction bases left unmatched: 4. CDR1 and CDR2 (germline): SGHRS, YFSETQ. This chain's CDR3 is CASSLLGTGMNTEAFF. CDR3 sequence (DNA): TGCGCCAGCAGCTTGCTCGGGACAGGGATGAACACTGAAGCTTTCTTT.

The chain links TRBV5-4 to TRBJ1-6; D is unclear. Per the germline V gene, CDR1 is SGHNT and CDR2 is YYREEE (reference sequence). The CDR3 extends over 14 amino acids. V lost 8 bases and J 6 bases, leaving 15 bases between the germline ends. CDR3 sequence (DNA): TGTGCCAGTAAGGTGGAGGGCACTAATTCACCCCTCCACTTT. Protein product: CASKVEGTNSPLHF.

This chain uses TRBV5-1 with TRBJ1-1; TRBD1 matches 10 bases. The J segment lost 7 bases and the V segment lost 0 bases, leaving 3 bases of the junction unmatched. The CDR3 runs 14 residues. Per germline, CDR1 SGHRS and CDR2 YFSETQ. CDR3 residues: CASSLGDRGGEAFF. CDR3 DNA sequence: TGCGCCAGCAGCTTGGGGGACAGGGGTGGTGAAGCTTTCTTT.

V and J are TRBV13 and TRBJ1-5, with D tentatively TRBD1 (5 bases). Germline V gene sequence: CDR1 PRHDT, CDR2 FYEKMQ (reference sequence). The V and J ends lost 4 bases and 7 bases respectively, with 17 bases between them. This CDR3 region has 15 residues. CDR3 coding DNA: TGTGCCAGCAGCTCCATGCTGGCAGGGTCACAGCCCCAGCATTTT. Protein sequence: CASSSMLAGSQPQHF.

The chain has TRBV29-1 and TRBJ1-4, with 7 positions matching TRBD1. From germline, CDR1 is SQVTM and CDR2 ANQGSEA. Trimming took 5 bases from V and 8 from J; bases not matched to a gene: 8. CDR3 size: 13 residues. Here the CDR3 DNA reads TGCAGCGTTTCACCAGGGGGACGGGAAAAACTGTTTTTT. This codes for CSVSPGGREKLFF.

The V and J genes are TRBV3-1 (or the pseudogene TRBV3-2) and TRBJ1-3, with D perhaps matching TRBD1 (6 bases). The CDR3 length is 15 residues. In germline, CDR1 is LGHDT, CDR2 YNNKEL (reference sequence). V shed 8 bases and J shed 0 bases, with 14 bases lying between them. CDR3 amino acids: CASGIGTNSGNTIYF. The CDR3 region has the DNA TGTGCCAGCGGGATTGGGACAAACTCTGGAAACACCATATATTTT.

This chain joins TRBV7-9 and TRBJ2-7; no firm D call. This CDR3 is 14 amino acids long. Germline V gene data show CDR1 as SEHNR and CDR2 as FQNEAQ (reference sequence). The ends were cut back, 4 bases at V and 0 bases at J, with 10 bases in the middle. The CDR3 sequence: CASSSGSSSYEQYF. The CDR3 nucleotides read TGTGCCAGCAGCTCCGGGTCTAGCTCCTACGAGCAGTACTTC.

The chain has TRBV18 and TRBJ1-1; 10 positions match TRBD1. CDR1 and CDR2 (germline): KGHSH, LQKENI. This CDR3 has 14 residues. After removal of 7 bases from V and 2 bases from J, the junction contained 4 bases not matched to a gene. The CDR3 loop reads CASFDRGQNTEAFF. The CDR3 DNA follows: TGTGCCAGCTTTGACAGGGGGCAAAACACTGAAGCTTTCTTT.

J is TRBJ1-1 and V is TRBV12-3 or TRBV12-4, with no clear D. V dropped 2 bases and J dropped 4 bases, with 8 bases sitting between them. The CDR3 has 13 amino acids. CDR3 loop: CASSLRGGTEAFF. The DNA for the CDR3 is TGTGCCAGCAGTTTACGGGGTGGCACTGAAGCTTTCTTT.

The chain links TRBV30 to TRBJ2-7; D is perhaps TRBD1 (6 bases). The CDR3 runs to 13 residues. With 3 bases removed from V and 9 bases from J, the gap between germline ends came to 18 bases. Germline V gene lookup returns CDR1 GTSNPN and CDR2 SVGIG (reference sequence). CDR3 nucleotides: TGTGCCTGGAGGGACTGGGGGACAACTCGGCAGTACTTC. Translation: CAWRDWGTTRQYF.

This clone was seen a single time. The gene calls are TRBV6-1 and TRBJ1-4; D unresolved. Germline loops: CDR1 MNHNS, CDR2 SASEGT. The CDR3 loop spans 14 amino acids. V was trimmed by 0 bases and J by 8 bases, leaving 10 bases between them. The CDR3 nucleotides read TGTGCCAGCAGTGAAGCGGGGTCTAGCGAAAAACTGTTTTTT. Its translation: CASSEAGSSEKLFF.

The chain links TRBV13 to TRBJ1-4; no clear D gene. This CDR3 has 12 residues. V was trimmed by 5 bases and J by 6 bases, leaving 7 bases between them. Per the germline V gene, CDR1 is PRHDT and CDR2 is FYEKMQ (reference sequence). Here the CDR3 DNA reads TGTGCCAGCAGCGGCTCAGATGAAAAACTGTTTTTT. Protein sequence: CASSGSDEKLFF. The full variable domain, completed using reference TRBV13 and TRBJ1-4, is AAGVIQSPRHLIKEKRETATLKCYPIPRHDTVYWYQQGPGQDPQFLISFYEKMQSDKGSIPDRFSAQQFSDYHSELNMSSLELGDSALYFCASSGSDEKLFFGSGTQLSVL.

The rearrangement links TRBV29-1 to TRBJ2-7; D is perhaps TRBD2 (5 bases). V shed 6 bases and J shed 0 bases, with 24 bases lying between them. The CDR3 length is 17 residues. Looked up from germline, CDR1 is SQVTM and CDR2 is ANQGSEA. Written as DNA, the CDR3 is TGCAGCGTCCAAATATTATTTCGGGATCAGCCCTCCTACGAGCAGTACTTC. Encoded protein: CSVQILFRDQPSYEQYF.

The chain recombines TRBV30 with TRBJ1-1; TRBD1 might be the D (5 bases). Germline lookup yields CDR1 GTSNPN and CDR2 SVGIG (reference sequence). This CDR3 is 13 amino acids long. Trimming removed 3 bases at V and 5 bases at J, with 13 bases between. The CDR3 loop reads CAWRNPGGTEAFF. CDR3 nucleotides: TGTGCCTGGAGAAACCCCGGGGGTACTGAAGCTTTCTTT. The full variable domain, with the rest looked up from reference TRBV30 and TRBJ1-1, is SQTIHQWPATLVQPVGSPLSLECTVEGTSNPNLYWYRQAAGRGLQLLFYSVGIGQISSEVPQNLSASRPQDRQFILSSKKLLLSDSGFYLCAWRNPGGTEAFFGQGTRLTVV.

The chain uses TRBV11-2 and TRBJ1-5, with 7 bases fitting TRBD1. The junction had 4 bases not matched to a gene; V was cut back by 5 bases and J by 6 bases. The germline CDR1 and CDR2 sequences are SGHAT and FQNNGV. The CDR3 is made up of 13 amino acids. The CDR3 here is CASSPTGIQPQHF. The CDR3 DNA reads TGTGCCAGCAGCCCGACAGGGATTCAGCCCCAGCATTTT.

The V call is TRBV19, the J call TRBJ1-1, with D tentatively TRBD1 (5 bases). Germline values: CDR1 LNHDA, CDR2 SQIVND (reference sequence). The CDR3 runs to 14 residues. Trimming took off 3 bases at V and 1 base at J, with 9 bases between the two ends. In nucleotides, the CDR3 is TGTGCCAGTAGTATGTACGGGGGGAACACTGAAGCTTTCTTT. This sequence encodes CASSMYGGNTEAFF.

In DNA form, the CDR3 reads TGCAGCGTGGACAAACTCGGGTACACTGAAGCTTTCTTT. It encodes CSVDKLGYTEAFF. V gene TRBV29-1 combines with J gene TRBJ1-1; D is possibly TRBD1 (5 bases). CDR1 SQVTM and CDR2 ANQGSEA come from the germline V gene. The V end lost 6 bases, the J end lost 3 bases, and 14 bases lay between the germline ends. The CDR3 totals 13 residues. The complete variable domain, with remaining parts taken from reference TRBV29-1 and TRBJ1-1, reads SAVISQKPSRDICQRGTSLTIQCQVDSQVTMMFWYRQQPGQSLTLIATANQGSEATYESGFVIDKFPISRPNLTFSTLTVSNMSPEDSSIYLCSVDKLGYTEAFFGQGTRLTVV.

The chain links TRBV4-1 to TRBJ1-1; perhaps TRBD1 as D (6 bases). This CDR3 has 15 residues. V shed 4 bases and J shed 4 bases, with 16 bases lying between them. Per germline, CDR1 MGHRA and CDR2 YSYEKL. CDR3 protein: CASSLGRGRFTEAFF. The DNA of the CDR3 is TGCGCCAGCAGCCTGGGGAGGGGGAGGTTCACTGAAGCTTTCTTT.

The chain has TRBV10-2 and TRBJ1-2; perhaps TRBD1 as D (5 bases). V lost 2 bases, J lost 10 bases, and 14 bases lay in between. This CDR3 has 13 amino acids. Germline V gives CDR1 WSHSY, CDR2 SAAADI. DNA for the CDR3: TGCGCCAGCAGTGAGAGGGGAAGCGGGGACTACACCTTC. This codes for CASSERGSGDYTF.

Concerning this clone: This may be a read error, as it is one base from a much larger clone. The gene calls are TRBV4-1 and TRBJ2-3; 8 bases agree with TRBD2. The CDR3 is 17 residues long. Per the germline V gene, CDR1 is MGHRA and CDR2 is YSYEKL. The ends lost 1 base at V and 8 bases at J; junction bases unmatched: 14. The DNA for the CDR3 is TGCGCCAGCAGCCAAGGGGTAACGGGGGGGCAGTCTGGTACGCAGTATTTT. It translates to CASSQGVTGGQSGTQYF.

This clone has just one count. This sequence joins TRBV6-5 and TRBJ2-7; D may be TRBD2 (5 bases). Germline CDR1 and CDR2: MNHEY and SVGAGI. Trimming stripped 7 bases from V and 5 bases from J, with 18 bases between. This CDR3 has 14 residues. This CDR3 is CASTELGLWDEQYF. The DNA for the CDR3 is TGTGCCAGCACAGAACTAGGGTTGTGGGACGAGCAGTACTTC.

The rearrangement links TRBV27 to TRBJ2-1; 11 nucleotides align to TRBD1. V gave up 6 bases and J gave up 6 bases; unmatched junction bases: 7. The CDR3 contains 15 residues. Germline values: CDR1 MNHEY, CDR2 SMNVEV (reference sequence). The CDR3 protein is CASRFWDRGFNEQFF. CDR3 sequence (DNA): TGTGCCAGCAGATTTTGGGACAGGGGGTTCAATGAGCAGTTCTTC.